This is a list of T cell receptor beta chains from one sample in a study of T cell changes during pregnancy in multiple sclerosis. Method: immunoSEQ multiplex PCR; TCRdb's copy keeps in-frame clones and lacks some. This table has approximately 48,000 clones, more than 90% appearing once. Material: CD8+ T cells from peripheral blood mononuclear cells, obtained after pregnancy. The receptors here all came from a female donor with multiple sclerosis, enrolled in a pregnancy study. Each CDR3 is given with its conserved first and last residue. The D gene is left open where the match is weak. The size of a clone is reported for some rows only, either as once, few or many, or as a class for expanded clones.

D,V,J,size,DNA,CDR3
-,TRBV9,TRBJ1-2,-,TGTGCCAGCAGCGTAGATGGGCGCGCTAACTATGGCTACACCTTC,CASSVDGRANYGYTF
-,TRBV29-1,TRBJ2-6,-,TGCAGCGTTGGTTCGAGGGCTGGGGCCAACGTCCTGACTTTC,CSVGSRAGANVLTF
-,TRBV7-7,TRBJ2-2,-,TGTGCCAGCAGCTTATTCTACGCTCCGAACACCGGGGAGCTGTTTTTT,CASSLFYAPNTGELFF
TRBD1,TRBV30,TRBJ2-1,-,TGTGCCTGGAGCCGACAGGGTGCCGTAGACAATGAGCAGTTCTTC,CAWSRQGAVDNEQFF
-,TRBV4-1,TRBJ2-1,-,TGCGCCAGCAGCCCCAACCGCGAATACAATGAGCAGTTCTTC,CASSPNREYNEQFF
-,TRBV18,TRBJ1-2,-,TGTGCCAGCTCACCAACAGGGCCTCAAGTTTATGGCTACACCTTC,CASSPTGPQVYGYTF
-,TRBV6-5,TRBJ1-1,few,TGTGCCAGCAGTCCTACCGGGACAAGGAACACTGAAGCTTTCTTT,CASSPTGTRNTEAFF
-,TRBV13,TRBJ2-4,-,TGTGCCAGCAGCTGGGGACTAGCCAAAAACATTCAGTACTTC,CASSWGLAKNIQYF
-,TRBV6-5,TRBJ2-7,-,TGTGCCAGCAGTTACAGTACGGGGTACCCCTACGAGCAGTACTTC,CASSYSTGYPYEQYF
TRBD2,TRBV6-5,TRBJ2-3,-,TGTGCCAGCAGTTACCGAGCGGGAGTCACAGATACGCAGTATTTT,CASSYRAGVTDTQYF
-,TRBV20-1,TRBJ2-3,-,TGCAGTGCTAGAGCGGGTGCGCAGTATTTT,CSARAGAQYF
-,TRBV2,TRBJ1-4,-,TGTGCCAGCAGTGTGAGGGAACGAGTCCTGTTTTTT,CASSVRERVLFF
TRBD2,TRBV4-1,TRBJ2-7,-,TGCGCCAGCAGCCAAGTGCCAGCGGGGGAAGGTTTGTACGAGCAGTACTTC,CASSQVPAGEGLYEQYF
TRBD2,TRBV6-5,TRBJ2-7,-,TGTGCCAGCAGTCAGGGACTAGCGGGGGACGAGCAGTACTTC,CASSQGLAGDEQYF
-,TRBV13,TRBJ1-2,-,TGTGCCAGCAGCCGGCGACGGGACATAAGCTATGGCTACACCTTC,CASSRRRDISYGYTF
TRBD2,TRBV27,TRBJ2-3,-,TGTGCCAGCAGCTCCACCAGGAGGCGGGAGGTCGGAGAAATCTCAGATACGCAGTATTTT,CASSSTRRREVGEISDTQYF
-,TRBV7-8,TRBJ2-7,-,TGTGCCAGCAGCTTAGGTGGTAGCGGAACCTACGAGCAGTACTTC,CASSLGGSGTYEQYF
-,TRBV7-3,TRBJ1-1,-,TGTGCCAGCAGCTTCCTTCTGCGACAGAGGAACACTGAAGCTTTCTTT,CASSFLLRQRNTEAFF
-,TRBV9,TRBJ2-1,once,TGTGCCAGCAGCGCCCGCGCGACTGGTAGTATTGAGCAGTTCTTC,CASSARATGSIEQFF
TRBD1,TRBV7-2,TRBJ1-1,few,TGTGCCAGCAGCTTAGGACAGGGCTACCGATCGGGAGCTTTCTTT,CASSLGQGYRSGAFF
-,TRBV9,TRBJ1-1,few,TGTGCCAGCAGCGTAGAGGCAGGGAAGTCGAACACTGAAGCTTTCTTT,CASSVEAGKSNTEAFF
-,TRBV19,TRBJ1-5,-,TGTGCCAGTAGTTTCTCGGACTACGGGGCAAGCAATCAGCCCCAGCATTTT,CASSFSDYGASNQPQHF
TRBD2,TRBV6-5,TRBJ2-2,-,TGTGCCAGCAGGCGGACTAGCGGGAGATCCGGGGAGCTGTTTTTT,CASRRTSGRSGELFF
-,TRBV19,TRBJ2-2,-,TGTGCCAGTAGTATTGATGGACTCCAGCGTTTGGGGGAGCTGTTTTTT,CASSIDGLQRLGELFF